The 8 T cell receptor beta chains in this list originate from one sample, sequenced in a study of OX40 agonist ivuxolimab in advanced cancers. The assay was immunoSEQ multiplex PCR, and TCRdb's table has in-frame clones only and misses some. The sample carries roughly 70,000 clones, around 86% recorded once. The specimen comprised CD4+ or CD8+ T cells sorted from blood, sampled in a trial of the OX40 agonist ivuxolimab. The receptors stem from an adult with an advanced solid tumor such as melanoma, head and neck, liver or kidney cancer.

To note about this clone: Other DNA sequences in the same sample also yield this CDR3. This chain links TRBV7-9 with TRBJ1-4; the D is unclear. Per the germline V gene, CDR1 is SEHNR and CDR2 is FQNEAQ (reference sequence). V lost 0 bases, J lost 7 bases, and 6 bases lay in between. CDR3 length: 13 amino acids. The CDR3 DNA sequence: TGTGCCAGCAGCTTAGCAGGAGGTGAAAAACTGTTTTTT. Residues: CASSLAGGEKLFF.

The J gene is TRBJ2-3, the V gene TRBV7-6; D not resolved. V lost 0 bases and J lost 4, with 8 bases in between. The CDR3 is 14 amino acids. CDR1 is SGHVS and CDR2 is FNYEAQ in the germline V gene. The CDR3 DNA reads as TGTGCCAGCAGCTTAGCTTGGGATTCAGATACGCAGTATTTT. Encoded protein: CASSLAWDSDTQYF.

This clone has a handful of counts. The chain combines TRBV2 with TRBJ1-3; no firm D call. The length of the CDR3 is 11 residues. Trimming shortened V by 9 bases and J by 0 bases, and 3 bases separated the two germline ends. Germline V CDR1 and CDR2: SNHLY, FYNNEI. This CDR3 is CASFSGNTIYF. The CDR3 DNA sequence: TGTGCCAGTTTCTCTGGAAACACCATATATTTT.

The CDR3 DNA sequence: TGTGCCAGCAGCGAGGGACAGTACTATGGCTACACCTTC. Protein product: CASSEGQYYGYTF. The chain couples TRBV6-6 to TRBJ1-2; 7 bases fit TRBD1. From germline, CDR1 is MNHNY and CDR2 SVGAGI (reference sequence). Trimming took 6 bases from V and 3 from J; bases not matched to a gene: 4. The CDR3 consists of 13 residues.

The chain combines TRBV27 with TRBJ1-2; D remains ambiguous. The V gene's germline CDR1 is MNHEY and CDR2 SMNVEV (reference sequence). V shed 5 bases and J shed 5 bases, with 18 bases lying between them. The CDR3 loop spans 15 amino acids. The CDR3 is CASSPKTSLGYGYTF. The CDR3 DNA reads as TGTGCCAGCAGTCCTAAGACCTCCCTGGGTTATGGCTACACCTTC.

This clone has only one observation. This sequence joins TRBV9 and TRBJ1-3; D gene uncertain. Trimming took 0 bases from V and 4 from J, leaving 2 bases between them. Germline CDR1 SGDLS, CDR2 YYNGEE. The CDR3 covers 12 residues. CDR3 loop: CASSVDGNTIYF. The CDR3 DNA reads TGTGCCAGCAGCGTAGACGGAAACACCATATATTTT.

This sequence joins TRBV5-5 and TRBJ1-1; tentative D call: TRBD1 (5 bases). The CDR3 is 14 residues long. V gave up 4 bases and J gave up 8 bases, with 18 bases separating them. From germline, CDR1 is SGHKS and CDR2 YYEKEE (reference sequence). Written as DNA, the CDR3 is TGTGCCAGCAGCCCGACAGTTTCACGATCCGAAGCTTTCTTT. Residues: CASSPTVSRSEAFF.

This chain connects TRBV2 to TRBJ1-5; D is uncertain. Trimming shortened V by 6 bases and J by 11 bases, and 11 bases separated the two germline ends. Germline assignment: CDR1 SNHLY and CDR2 FYNNEI. The CDR3 consists of 11 residues. CDR3 nucleotide sequence: TGTGCCAGCAGGGGATCATACGCCCAGCATTTT. This translates into CASRGSYAQHF.